The 24 T cell receptor beta chains given below trace back to one sample, sequenced in a study of CD8+ T cells in alopecia areata. Following extraction, RNA underwent reverse transcription to cDNA, which served as the sequencing template. Only in-frame clones appear in the TCRdb table, and some are missing; sequencing was by immunoSEQ multiplex PCR. The sample contains around 86,000 clones, around three quarters of which appear only once. Sample treatment: oral pan-JAK inhibitor, 5-10 mg twice daily. The sample consisted of CD8+ T cells sorted from blood, taken around week 42, from a patient treated with tofacitinib. These receptors all come from a human donor with alopecia areata.

The chain carries TRBV6-6 and TRBJ1-1; possibly TRBD1 for D (6 bases). The CDR3 covers 16 residues. V was trimmed by 2 bases and J by 4 bases, leaving 17 bases between them. CDR1 is MNHNY and CDR2 is SVGAGI in the germline V gene (reference sequence). The CDR3 coding sequence is TGTGCCAGCAGTTACGATTTCGGGGGCCCGGGCACTGAAGCTTTCTTT. Translation: CASSYDFGGPGTEAFF.

This clone was seen more than once but under ten times. V usage is TRBV13 and J usage is TRBJ2-1, with TRBD2 matching 14 bases. V lost 5 bases and J lost 8; bases outside the gene matches: 5. This CDR3 has 15 residues. CDR1 PRHDT and CDR2 FYEKMQ come from the germline V gene (reference sequence). The CDR3 sequence is CASSVSGLAGDEQFF. DNA of the CDR3: TGTGCCAGCAGCGTCTCGGGACTAGCGGGGGATGAGCAGTTCTTC.

The genes are TRBV9 and TRBJ2-5; the D is unclear. Trimming took off 1 base at V and 5 bases at J, with 15 bases between the two ends. Germline loops: CDR1 SGDLS, CDR2 YYNGEE. This CDR3 is built from 15 residues. CDR3 DNA: TGTGCCAGCAGCGTATCCGGCCTCCCTCGGGAGACCCAGTACTTC. Protein: CASSVSGLPRETQYF. Full variable domain (outside the CDR3, taken from reference TRBV9 and TRBJ2-5): DSGVTQTPKHLITATGQRVTLRCSPRSGDLSVYWYQQSLDQGLQFLIQYYNGEERAKGNILERFSAQQFPDLHSELNLSSLELGDSALYFCASSVSGLPRETQYFGPGTRLLVL.

This chain connects TRBV11-2 to TRBJ2-1; D is ambiguous. CDR1 and CDR2 (germline): SGHAT, FQNNGV. Trimming cost V 5 bases and J 10 bases, with 9 bases left between them. The CDR3 has 11 amino acids. The CDR3 reads CASSPLVEQFF. The CDR3 region has the DNA TGTGCCAGCAGCCCGTTGGTCGAGCAGTTCTTC.

The J gene is TRBJ2-5, the V gene TRBV29-1; the D gene is possibly TRBD1 (8 bases). CDR3 length: 13 residues. V shed 7 bases and J shed 5 bases, with 17 bases lying between them. In germline, CDR1 is SQVTM, CDR2 ANQGSEA. The CDR3 spells CSATGGGSETQYF. For the CDR3, the DNA is TGCAGCGCCACAGGGGGAGGGTCGGAGACCCAGTACTTC. The full variable domain, rest sourced from reference TRBV29-1 and TRBJ2-5, is SAVISQKPSRDICQRGTSLTIQCQVDSQVTMMFWYRQQPGQSLTLIATANQGSEATYESGFVIDKFPISRPNLTFSTLTVSNMSPEDSSIYLCSATGGGSETQYFGPGTRLLVL.

In this sample, this clone turned up a few times. J is TRBJ2-7 and V is TRBV7-9; D is undetermined. Germline CDR1 and CDR2: SEHNR and FQNEAQ (reference sequence). The CDR3 runs 12 residues. The ends were cut back, 4 bases at V and 5 bases at J, with 9 bases in the middle. The DNA of the CDR3 is TGTGCCAGCAGCTCCGAGAGTGACGAGCAGTACTTC. Its translation: CASSSESDEQYF.

The chain carries TRBV2 and TRBJ1-1; D might be TRBD1 (6 bases). This CDR3 is built from 11 residues. With 7 bases removed from V and 6 bases from J, the gap between germline ends came to 9 bases. CDR1 is SNHLY and CDR2 is FYNNEI in the germline V gene. CDR3 region: CASIDRPEAFF. CDR3 DNA sequence: TGTGCCAGCATCGACAGGCCTGAAGCTTTCTTT.

The rearrangement links TRBV15 to TRBJ2-1, with a tentative D call TRBD2 (5 bases). Trimming cost V 5 bases and J 5 bases, with 16 bases left between them. Germline loops: CDR1 LNHNV, CDR2 YYDKDF (reference sequence). The CDR3 is made up of 15 amino acids. CDR3 loop: CATSSRGVSHNEQFF. The CDR3, as DNA: TGTGCCACCAGCTCCCGGGGTGTTTCACACAATGAGCAGTTCTTC.

The J gene is TRBJ1-1, the V gene TRBV7-9; 8 bases are a match to TRBD1. Germline CDR1 and CDR2: SEHNR and FQNEAQ (reference sequence). Germline trimming cut 5 bases from V and 2 bases from J; bases unmatched to any gene: 7. The CDR3 covers 15 residues. The CDR3 nucleotides are TGTGCCAGCAGCCCTTGGACAGGGCGCAACACTGAAGCTTTCTTT. Protein sequence: CASSPWTGRNTEAFF.

This chain links TRBV4-3 with TRBJ2-7; D uncertain. CDR3 length: 14 residues. Germline CDR1 reads LGHNA; CDR2 reads YSLEER. V was clipped by 0 bases and J by 0 bases, with 6 bases between them. The CDR3 loop reads CASSQERHSYEQYF. The CDR3 nucleotides are TGCGCCAGCAGCCAAGAACGACACTCCTACGAGCAGTACTTC.

The chain has TRBV9 and TRBJ1-1; D gene uncertain. Looked up from germline, CDR1 is SGDLS and CDR2 is YYNGEE. The V end lost 0 bases, the J end lost 4 bases, and 13 bases lay between the germline ends. This CDR3 is 15 amino acids long. The CDR3 DNA sequence: TGTGCCAGCAGCGTAGAAGGTGAAGCGAGCACTGAAGCTTTCTTT. This gives the protein CASSVEGEASTEAFF.

The chain links TRBV13 to TRBJ2-7, with D uncertain. The germline V and J ends were trimmed by 8 bases and 3 bases, with 8 bases remaining between them. The CDR3 has 11 amino acids. From germline, CDR1 is PRHDT and CDR2 FYEKMQ (reference sequence). The CDR3 bases are TGTGCCAGCGGAGAGCGCTACGAGCAGTACTTC. This translates into CASGERYEQYF.

This clone was found a few times. The rearrangement links TRBV19 to TRBJ1-2, with a tentative D call TRBD1 (6 bases). Germline assignment: CDR1 LNHDA and CDR2 SQIVND (reference sequence). The CDR3 covers 15 residues. The V gene lost 10 bases and the J gene lost 6 bases, with 24 bases spanning the gap. The CDR3 DNA is TGTGCCATTCGAGACCCCCGGGACATACGGGATGGCTACACCTTC. It is translated as CAIRDPRDIRDGYTF.

The chain carries TRBV30 and TRBJ1-1; D may be TRBD1 (5 bases). Germline V gene sequence: CDR1 GTSNPN, CDR2 SVGIG (reference sequence). This CDR3 is built from 13 residues. Trimming pared 4 bases from V and 1 base from J, leaving 10 bases between. CDR3 coding DNA: TGTGCCTGGAATGGGGGTGGGAACACTGAAGCTTTCTTT. Translated, it gives CAWNGGGNTEAFF. The full variable domain, with the rest looked up from reference TRBV30 and TRBJ1-1, is SQTIHQWPATLVQPVGSPLSLECTVEGTSNPNLYWYRQAAGRGLQLLFYSVGIGQISSEVPQNLSASRPQDRQFILSSKKLLLSDSGFYLCAWNGGGNTEAFFGQGTRLTVV.

The count of this clone is one. The V and J genes are TRBV7-2 and TRBJ2-7, with D possibly being TRBD2 (5 bases). The CDR3 is 14 residues long. V was clipped by 4 bases and J by 10 bases, with 20 bases between them. Germline assignment: CDR1 SGHTA and CDR2 FQGNSA. CDR3 in amino acids: CASSSSRGHLIQYF. In nucleotides, the CDR3 is TGTGCCAGCAGCTCTAGTCGGGGTCACCTGATCCAGTACTTC. The entire variable domain, with the rest obtained from reference TRBV7-2 and TRBJ2-7, is as follows: GAGVSQSPSNKVTEKGKDVELRCDPISGHTALYWYRQSLGQGLEFLIYFQGNSAPDKSGLPSDRFSAERTGGSVSTLTIQRTQQEDSAVYLCASSSSRGHLIQYFGPGTRLTVT.

The chain combines TRBV11-2 with TRBJ2-5; no clear D gene. The V end was cut by 3 bases, the J end by 4 bases, with 3 bases between. The CDR3 spans 11 residues. Germline CDR1 reads SGHAT; CDR2 reads FQNNGV. The DNA for the CDR3 is TGTGCCAGCAGCTTCTCAGAGACCCAGTACTTC. Amino acid sequence: CASSFSETQYF. Combining the CDR3 with reference TRBV11-2 and TRBJ2-5 gives the whole variable domain EAGVAQSPRYKIIEKRQSVAFWCNPISGHATLYWYQQILGQGPKLLIQFQNNGVVDDSQLPKDRFSAERLKGVDSTLKIQPAKLEDSAVYLCASSFSETQYFGPGTRLLVL.

V is TRBV27 and J is TRBJ2-7, with D perhaps matching TRBD1 (6 bases). Germline-derived CDR1 and CDR2 are MNHEY and SMNVEV (reference sequence). The CDR3 is made up of 15 amino acids. The V gene lost 1 base and the J gene lost 6 bases, with 16 bases spanning the gap. The CDR3 region has the DNA TGTGCCAGCAGTTTATATGGCAGGGGATCGGGCGAGCAGTACTTC. Translating it yields CASSLYGRGSGEQYF.

This clone was recorded a few times. The chain uses TRBV11-2 and TRBJ2-5, with 8 bases matching TRBD1. V lost 5 bases to trimming and J lost 6 bases; unmatched junction nucleotides: 2. The CDR3 is 12 residues long. Germline CDR1 is SGHAT and CDR2 is FQNNGV. The CDR3 nucleotides are TGTGCCAGCAGCGGACAGGGAAAGACCCAGTACTTC. It specifies CASSGQGKTQYF.

This clone was counted between two and nine times. The genes are TRBV28 and TRBJ2-1; no definite D call. The CDR3 length is 14 residues. The V gene's germline CDR1 is MDHEN and CDR2 SYDVKM. Trimming took off 4 bases at V and 0 bases at J, with 7 bases between the two ends. The CDR3 nucleotides are TGTGCCAGCAGTTCACCGCGCTCCTACAATGAGCAGTTCTTC. Encoded protein: CASSSPRSYNEQFF.

The gene calls are TRBV2 and TRBJ2-1, with D perhaps given as TRBD1 or TRBD2 (5 bases each). This CDR3 region has 15 residues. Trimming left V 6 bases short and J 0 bases short, with 12 bases between. Germline V lookup: CDR1 SNHLY, CDR2 FYNNEI. The chain's CDR3 is CASRGTTSSYNEQFF. CDR3 coding DNA: TGTGCCAGCAGAGGGACCACGAGCTCCTACAATGAGCAGTTCTTC.

This clone was found once. CDR3 DNA sequence: TGTGCCGGGGGAACCTTCTATGGCTACACCTTC. Its translation is CAGGTFYGYTF. This rearrangement joins TRBV30 to TRBJ1-2, with a possible D match to TRBD1 (5 bases). The V end was cut by 8 bases, the J end by 4 bases, with 11 bases between. Looked up from germline, CDR1 is GTSNPN and CDR2 is SVGIG (reference sequence). The CDR3 covers 11 residues.

The J gene is TRBJ1-2, the V gene TRBV23-1; D might be TRBD1 (6 bases). TRBV23-1 is classed as an ORF, of uncertain function. V was cut by 3 bases and J by 9 bases, with 11 bases left in between. The CDR3 extends over 12 amino acids. CDR3: CASSQGGRSYTF. The DNA for the CDR3 is TGCGCCAGCAGTCAGGGGGGCAGAAGCTACACCTTC.

This clone was observed a few times. The V call is TRBV11-2, the J call TRBJ1-1, with 9 bases that match TRBD1. V lost 5 bases and J lost 1; bases outside the gene matches: 5. The CDR3 contains 15 residues. Germline lookup yields CDR1 SGHAT and CDR2 FQNNGV. The DNA for the CDR3 is TGTGCCAGCAGCCCCCCGGGACAGGGGAACACTGAAGCTTTCTTT. It is translated as CASSPPGQGNTEAFF.

The chain recombines TRBV5-1 with TRBJ2-3, with 9 nucleotides matching TRBD2. The J segment lost 0 bases and the V segment lost 4 bases, leaving 6 bases of the junction unmatched. The V gene's germline CDR1 is SGHRS and CDR2 YFSETQ. The CDR3 runs 16 residues. The CDR3 DNA sequence: TGCGCCAGCAGCCCCAAGACTAGCGGAAGCACAGATACGCAGTATTTT. It specifies CASSPKTSGSTDTQYF.